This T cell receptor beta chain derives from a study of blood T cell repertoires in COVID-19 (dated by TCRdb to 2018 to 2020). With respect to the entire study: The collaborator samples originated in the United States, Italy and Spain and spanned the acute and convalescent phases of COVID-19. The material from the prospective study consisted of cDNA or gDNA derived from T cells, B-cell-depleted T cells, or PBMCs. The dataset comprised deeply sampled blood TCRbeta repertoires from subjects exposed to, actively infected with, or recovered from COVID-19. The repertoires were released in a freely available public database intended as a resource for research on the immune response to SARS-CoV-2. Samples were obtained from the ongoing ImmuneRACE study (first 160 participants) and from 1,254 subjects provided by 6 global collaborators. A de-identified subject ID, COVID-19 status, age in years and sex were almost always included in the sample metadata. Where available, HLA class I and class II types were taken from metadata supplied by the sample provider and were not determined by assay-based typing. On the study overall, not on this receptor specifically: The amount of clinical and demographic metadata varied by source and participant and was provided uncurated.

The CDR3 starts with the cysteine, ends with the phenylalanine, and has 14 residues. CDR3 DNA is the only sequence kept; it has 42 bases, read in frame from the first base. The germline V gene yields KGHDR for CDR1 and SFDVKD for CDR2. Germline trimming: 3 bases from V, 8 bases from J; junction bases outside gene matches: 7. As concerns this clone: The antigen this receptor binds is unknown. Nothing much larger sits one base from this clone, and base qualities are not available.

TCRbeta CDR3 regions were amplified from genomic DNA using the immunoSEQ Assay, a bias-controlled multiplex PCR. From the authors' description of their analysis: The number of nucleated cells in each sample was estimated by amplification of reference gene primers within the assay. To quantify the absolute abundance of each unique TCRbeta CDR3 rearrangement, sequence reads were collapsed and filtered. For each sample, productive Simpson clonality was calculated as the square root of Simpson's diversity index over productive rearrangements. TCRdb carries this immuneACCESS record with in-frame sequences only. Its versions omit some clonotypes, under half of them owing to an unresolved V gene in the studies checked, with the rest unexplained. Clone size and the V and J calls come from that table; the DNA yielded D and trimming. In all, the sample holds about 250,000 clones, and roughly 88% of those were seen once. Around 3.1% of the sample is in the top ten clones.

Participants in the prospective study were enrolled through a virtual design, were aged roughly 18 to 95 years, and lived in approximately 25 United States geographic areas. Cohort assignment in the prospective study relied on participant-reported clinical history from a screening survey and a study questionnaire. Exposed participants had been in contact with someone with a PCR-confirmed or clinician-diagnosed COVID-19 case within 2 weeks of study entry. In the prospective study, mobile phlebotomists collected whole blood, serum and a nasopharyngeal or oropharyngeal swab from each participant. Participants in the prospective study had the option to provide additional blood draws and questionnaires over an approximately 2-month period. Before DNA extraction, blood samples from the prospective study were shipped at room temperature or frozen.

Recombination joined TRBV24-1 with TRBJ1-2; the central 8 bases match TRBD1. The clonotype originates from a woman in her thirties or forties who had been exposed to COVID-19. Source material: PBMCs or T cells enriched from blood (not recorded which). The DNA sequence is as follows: TGTGCCACCAGTGATCCCCGGACAGGGCACGGCTACACCTTC. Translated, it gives CATSDPRTGHGYTF.